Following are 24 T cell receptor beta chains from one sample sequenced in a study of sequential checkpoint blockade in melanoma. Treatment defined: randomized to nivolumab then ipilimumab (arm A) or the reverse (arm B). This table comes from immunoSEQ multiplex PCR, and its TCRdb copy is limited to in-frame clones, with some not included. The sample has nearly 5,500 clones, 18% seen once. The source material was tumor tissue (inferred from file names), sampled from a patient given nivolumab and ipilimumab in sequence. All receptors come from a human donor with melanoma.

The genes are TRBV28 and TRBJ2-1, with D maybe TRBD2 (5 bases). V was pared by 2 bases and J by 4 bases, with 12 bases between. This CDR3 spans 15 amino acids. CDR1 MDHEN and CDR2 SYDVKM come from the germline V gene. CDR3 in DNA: TGTGCCAGCAGTTTACCCGCAGGACTTTACAATGAGCAGTTCTTC. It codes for CASSLPAGLYNEQFF.

CDR3 coding DNA: TGTGCCAGTAGTACCTTGGACAGTTTATCCGGCGAGCAGTACTTC. Encoded protein: CASSTLDSLSGEQYF. The chain links TRBV19 to TRBJ2-7; possibly TRBD1 for D (6 bases). V shed 4 bases and J shed 6 bases, with 19 bases lying between them. From germline, CDR1 is LNHDA and CDR2 SQIVND (reference sequence). The CDR3 has 15 residues.

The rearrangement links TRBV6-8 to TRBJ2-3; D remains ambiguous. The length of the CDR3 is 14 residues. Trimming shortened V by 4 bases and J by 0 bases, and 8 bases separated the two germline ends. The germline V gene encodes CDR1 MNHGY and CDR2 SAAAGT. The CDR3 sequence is CASSSDKSTDTQYF. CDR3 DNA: TGTGCCAGCAGTTCCGACAAGAGCACAGATACGCAGTATTTT.

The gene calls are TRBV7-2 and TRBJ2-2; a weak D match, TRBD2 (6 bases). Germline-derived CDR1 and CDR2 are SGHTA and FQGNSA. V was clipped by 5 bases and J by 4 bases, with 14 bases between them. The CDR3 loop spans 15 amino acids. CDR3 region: CASSRIGGITGELFF. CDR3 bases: TGTGCCAGCAGCCGAATCGGGGGTATCACCGGGGAGCTGTTTTTT.

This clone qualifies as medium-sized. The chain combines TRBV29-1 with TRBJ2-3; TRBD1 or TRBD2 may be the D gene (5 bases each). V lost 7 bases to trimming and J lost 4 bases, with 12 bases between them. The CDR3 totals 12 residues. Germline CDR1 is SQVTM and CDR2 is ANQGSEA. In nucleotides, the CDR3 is TGCAGCGCCCGGGGCCTCCCAGATACGCAGTATTTT. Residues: CSARGLPDTQYF.

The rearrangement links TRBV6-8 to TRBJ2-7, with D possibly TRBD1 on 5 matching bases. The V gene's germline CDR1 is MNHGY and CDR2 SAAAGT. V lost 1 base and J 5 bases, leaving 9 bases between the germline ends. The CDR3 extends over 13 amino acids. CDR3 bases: TGTGCCAGCAGTTACTTAGGCAGGGACGAGCAGTACTTC. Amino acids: CASSYLGRDEQYF.

The CDR3 nucleotides read TGCAGCGTTGAACTAGCGGACACCGGGGAGCTGTTTTTT. This translates into CSVELADTGELFF. This chain uses TRBV29-1 with TRBJ2-2; 7 positions agree with TRBD2. There are 13 residues in the CDR3. The ends lost 2 bases at V and 3 bases at J; junction bases unmatched: 0. Per germline, CDR1 SQVTM and CDR2 ANQGSEA.

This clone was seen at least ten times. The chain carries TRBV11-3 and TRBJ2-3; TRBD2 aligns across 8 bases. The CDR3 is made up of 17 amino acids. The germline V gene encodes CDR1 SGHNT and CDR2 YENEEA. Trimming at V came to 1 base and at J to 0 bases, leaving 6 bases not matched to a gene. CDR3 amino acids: CASSLGTSMRSTDTQYF. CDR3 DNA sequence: TGTGCCAGCAGCTTAGGGACTAGCATGCGTAGCACAGATACGCAGTATTTT.

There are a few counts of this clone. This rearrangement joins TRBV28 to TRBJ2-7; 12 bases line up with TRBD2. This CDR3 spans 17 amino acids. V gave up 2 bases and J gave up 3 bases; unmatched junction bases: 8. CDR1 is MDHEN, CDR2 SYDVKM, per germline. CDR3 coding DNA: TGTGCCAGCAGTTTACCCACAACTAGCGGGGGGAACTACGAGCAGTACTTC. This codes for CASSLPTTSGGNYEQYF.

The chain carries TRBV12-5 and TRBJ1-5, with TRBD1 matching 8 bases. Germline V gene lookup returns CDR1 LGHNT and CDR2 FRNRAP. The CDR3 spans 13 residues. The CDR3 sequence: CASKQGVNQPQHF. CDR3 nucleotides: TGTGCCAGCAAACAGGGGGTGAATCAGCCCCAGCATTTT.

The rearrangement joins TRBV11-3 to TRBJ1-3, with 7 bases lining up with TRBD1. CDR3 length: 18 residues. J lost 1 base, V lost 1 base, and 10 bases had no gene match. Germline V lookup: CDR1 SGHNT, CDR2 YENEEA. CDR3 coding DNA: TGTGCCAGCAGCTTAGGTCGACAGGGAGTACGATCTGGAAACACCATATATTTT. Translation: CASSLGRQGVRSGNTIYF. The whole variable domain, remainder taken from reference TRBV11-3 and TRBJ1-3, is EAGVVQSPRYKIIEKKQPVAFWCNPISGHNTLYWYLQNLGQGPELLIRYENEEAVDDSQLPKDRFSAERLKGVDSTLKIQPAELGDSAVYLCASSLGRQGVRSGNTIYFGEGSWLTVV.

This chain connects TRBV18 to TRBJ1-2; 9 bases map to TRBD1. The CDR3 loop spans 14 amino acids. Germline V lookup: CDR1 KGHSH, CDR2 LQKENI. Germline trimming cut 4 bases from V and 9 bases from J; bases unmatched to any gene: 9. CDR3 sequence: CASSRDRDRASYTF. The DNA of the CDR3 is TGTGCCAGCTCACGCGATCGGGACAGGGCGAGCTACACCTTC. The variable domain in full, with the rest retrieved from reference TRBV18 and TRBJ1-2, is NAGVMQNPRHLVRRRGQEARLRCSPMKGHSHVYWYRQLPEEGLKFMVYLQKENIIDESGMPKERFSAEFPKEGPSILRIQQVVRGDSAAYFCASSRDRDRASYTFGSGTRLTVV.

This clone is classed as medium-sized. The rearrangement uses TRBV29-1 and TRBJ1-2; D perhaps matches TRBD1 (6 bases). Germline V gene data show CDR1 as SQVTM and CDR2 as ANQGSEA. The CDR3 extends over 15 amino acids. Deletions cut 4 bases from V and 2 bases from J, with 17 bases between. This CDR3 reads CSVGVFRGPNYGYTF. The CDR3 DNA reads TGCAGCGTTGGAGTATTCAGGGGCCCCAACTATGGCTACACCTTC.

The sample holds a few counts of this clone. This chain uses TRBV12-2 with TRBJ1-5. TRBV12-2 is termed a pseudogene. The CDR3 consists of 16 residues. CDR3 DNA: TGTGCAAGTCGCTTAGCGACGGGGAACCCGGGGCAGCCCCAGCATTTT. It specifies CASRLATGNPGQPQHF.

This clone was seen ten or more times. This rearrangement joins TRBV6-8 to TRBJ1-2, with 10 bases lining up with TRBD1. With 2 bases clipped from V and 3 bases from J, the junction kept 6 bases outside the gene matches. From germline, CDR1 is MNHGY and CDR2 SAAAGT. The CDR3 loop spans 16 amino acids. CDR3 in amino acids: CASSYLRDRGHYGYTF. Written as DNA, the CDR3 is TGTGCCAGCAGTTACCTCCGGGACAGGGGACACTATGGCTACACCTTC.

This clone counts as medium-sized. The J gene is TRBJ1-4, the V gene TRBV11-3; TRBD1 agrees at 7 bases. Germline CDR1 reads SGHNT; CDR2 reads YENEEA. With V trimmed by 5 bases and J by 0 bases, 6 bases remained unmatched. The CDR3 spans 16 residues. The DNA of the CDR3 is TGTGCCAGCAGCCCAGGGGGAGAACCAACTAATGAAAAACTGTTTTTT. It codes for CASSPGGEPTNEKLFF.

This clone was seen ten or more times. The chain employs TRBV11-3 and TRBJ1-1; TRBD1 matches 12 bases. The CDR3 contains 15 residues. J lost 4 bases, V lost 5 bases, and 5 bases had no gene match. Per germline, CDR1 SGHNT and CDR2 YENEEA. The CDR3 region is CASSEGTGGITEAFF. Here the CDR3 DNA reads TGTGCCAGCAGCGAAGGGACAGGGGGCATCACTGAAGCTTTCTTT.

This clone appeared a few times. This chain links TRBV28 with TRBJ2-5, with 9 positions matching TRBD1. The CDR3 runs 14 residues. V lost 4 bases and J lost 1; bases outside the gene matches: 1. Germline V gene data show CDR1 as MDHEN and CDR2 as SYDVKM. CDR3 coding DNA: TGTGCCAGCAGTTCGACAGGGGGCCAAGAGACCCAGTACTTC. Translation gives CASSSTGGQETQYF.

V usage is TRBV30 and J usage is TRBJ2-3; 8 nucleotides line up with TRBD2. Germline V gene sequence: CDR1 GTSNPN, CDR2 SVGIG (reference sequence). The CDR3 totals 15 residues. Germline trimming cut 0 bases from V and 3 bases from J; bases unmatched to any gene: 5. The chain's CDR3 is CAWSVGSGETDTQYF. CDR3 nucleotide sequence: TGTGCCTGGAGTGTGGGTAGCGGGGAGACAGATACGCAGTATTTT.

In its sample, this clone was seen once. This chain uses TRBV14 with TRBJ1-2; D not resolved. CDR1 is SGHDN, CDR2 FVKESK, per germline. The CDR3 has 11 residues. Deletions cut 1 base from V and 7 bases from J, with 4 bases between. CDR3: CASSQGGGYTF. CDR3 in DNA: TGTGCCAGCAGCCAAGGGGGTGGCTACACCTTC.

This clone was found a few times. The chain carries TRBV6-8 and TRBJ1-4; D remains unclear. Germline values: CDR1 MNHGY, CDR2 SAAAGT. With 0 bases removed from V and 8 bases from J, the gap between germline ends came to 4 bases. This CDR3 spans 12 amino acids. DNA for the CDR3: TGTGCCAGCAGTTACTCCGGGGAAAAACTGTTTTTT. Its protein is CASSYSGEKLFF.

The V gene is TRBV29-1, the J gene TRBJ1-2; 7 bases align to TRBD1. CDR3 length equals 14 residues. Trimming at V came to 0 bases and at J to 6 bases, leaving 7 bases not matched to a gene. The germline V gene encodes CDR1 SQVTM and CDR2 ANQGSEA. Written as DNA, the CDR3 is TGCAGCGTTGAAGACTCGGGACAGCTTAATGGCTACACCTTC. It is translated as CSVEDSGQLNGYTF.

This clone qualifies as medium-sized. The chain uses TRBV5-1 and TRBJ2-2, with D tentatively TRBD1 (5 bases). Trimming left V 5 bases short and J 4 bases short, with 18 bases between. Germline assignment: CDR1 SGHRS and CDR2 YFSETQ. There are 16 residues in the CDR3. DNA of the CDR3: TGCGCCAGCAGGGACGGACATCATTACCGCACCGGGGAGCTGTTTTTT. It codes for CASRDGHHYRTGELFF.

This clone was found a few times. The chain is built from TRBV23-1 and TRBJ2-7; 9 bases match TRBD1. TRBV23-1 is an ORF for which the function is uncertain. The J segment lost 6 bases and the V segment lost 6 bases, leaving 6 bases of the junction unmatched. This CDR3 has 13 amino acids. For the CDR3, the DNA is TGCGCCAGCAGCTTACAGGGGGCTAGCGAGCAGTACTTC. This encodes CASSLQGASEQYF.